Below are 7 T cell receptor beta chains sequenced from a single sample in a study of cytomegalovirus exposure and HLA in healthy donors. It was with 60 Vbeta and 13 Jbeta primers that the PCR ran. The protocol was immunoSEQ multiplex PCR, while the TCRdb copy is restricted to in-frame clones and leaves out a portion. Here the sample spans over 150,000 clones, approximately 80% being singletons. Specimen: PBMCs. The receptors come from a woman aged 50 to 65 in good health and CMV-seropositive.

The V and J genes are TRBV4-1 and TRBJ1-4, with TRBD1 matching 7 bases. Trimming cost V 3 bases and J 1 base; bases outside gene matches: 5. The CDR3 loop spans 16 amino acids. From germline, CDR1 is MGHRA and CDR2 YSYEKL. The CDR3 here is CASSHRQGGTNEKLFF. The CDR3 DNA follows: TGCGCCAGCAGCCACCGACAGGGCGGAACTAATGAAAAACTGTTTTTT.

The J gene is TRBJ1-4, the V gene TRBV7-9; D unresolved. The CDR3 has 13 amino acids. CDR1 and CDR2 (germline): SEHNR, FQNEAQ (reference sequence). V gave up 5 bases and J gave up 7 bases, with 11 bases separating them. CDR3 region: CASSTSLGEKLFF. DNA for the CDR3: TGTGCCAGCAGCACCTCTCTAGGTGAAAAACTGTTTTTT. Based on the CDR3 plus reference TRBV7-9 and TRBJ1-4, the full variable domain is DTGVSQNPRHKITKRGQNVTFRCDPISEHNRLYWYRQTLGQGPEFLTYFQNEAQLEKSRLLSDRFSAERPKGSFSTLEIQRTEQGDSAMYLCASSTSLGEKLFFGSGTQLSVL.

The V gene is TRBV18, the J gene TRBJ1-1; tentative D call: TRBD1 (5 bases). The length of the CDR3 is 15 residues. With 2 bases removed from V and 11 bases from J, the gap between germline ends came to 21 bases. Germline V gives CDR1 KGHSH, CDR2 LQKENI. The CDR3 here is CASSPSGGAPAWAFF. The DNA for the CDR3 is TGTGCCAGCTCACCAAGTGGAGGGGCACCTGCCTGGGCTTTCTTT.

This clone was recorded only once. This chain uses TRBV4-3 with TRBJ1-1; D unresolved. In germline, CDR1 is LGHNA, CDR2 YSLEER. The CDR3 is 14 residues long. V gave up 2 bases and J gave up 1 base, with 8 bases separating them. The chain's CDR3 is CASSQSAGNTEAFF. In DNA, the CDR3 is TGCGCCAGCAGCCAATCGGCAGGGAACACTGAAGCTTTCTTT.

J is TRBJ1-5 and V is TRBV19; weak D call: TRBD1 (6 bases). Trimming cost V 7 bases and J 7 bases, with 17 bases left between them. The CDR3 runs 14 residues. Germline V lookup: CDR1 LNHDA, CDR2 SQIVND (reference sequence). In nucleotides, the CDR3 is TGTGCCAGTACCTGGGGGAACAGGGTGCAGCCCCAGCATTTT. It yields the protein CASTWGNRVQPQHF.

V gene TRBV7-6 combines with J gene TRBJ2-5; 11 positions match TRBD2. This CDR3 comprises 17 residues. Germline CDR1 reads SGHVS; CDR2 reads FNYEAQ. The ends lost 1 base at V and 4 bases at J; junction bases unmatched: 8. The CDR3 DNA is TGTGCCAGCAGCTTAGGACAGGCTAGCGGGGGGACAGAGACCCAGTACTTC. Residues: CASSLGQASGGTETQYF.

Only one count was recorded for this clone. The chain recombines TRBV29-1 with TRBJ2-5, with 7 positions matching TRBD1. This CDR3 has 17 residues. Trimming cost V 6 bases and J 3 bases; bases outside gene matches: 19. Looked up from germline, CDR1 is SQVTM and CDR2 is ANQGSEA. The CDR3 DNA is TGCAGCGTCCCCAGGGAAGGTCCGACCAGGGGGAAAGAGACCCAGTACTTC. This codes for CSVPREGPTRGKETQYF.